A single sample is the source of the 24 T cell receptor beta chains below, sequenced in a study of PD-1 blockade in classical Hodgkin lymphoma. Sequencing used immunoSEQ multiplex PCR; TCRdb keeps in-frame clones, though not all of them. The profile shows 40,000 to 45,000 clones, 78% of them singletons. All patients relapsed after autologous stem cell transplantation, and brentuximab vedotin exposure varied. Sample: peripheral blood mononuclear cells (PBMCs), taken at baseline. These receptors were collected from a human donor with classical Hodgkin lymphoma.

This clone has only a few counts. CDR3 bases: TGTGCCAGCAGCTTAAGTAGCGGGGGGTTCTACGAGCAGTACTTC. Translated, it gives CASSLSSGGFYEQYF. J is TRBJ2-7 and V is TRBV7-3, with TRBD2 matching 10 bases. Germline CDR1 SGHTA, CDR2 FQGTGA. The CDR3 is made up of 15 amino acids. After removal of 1 base from V and 3 bases from J, the junction contained 3 bases not matched to a gene.

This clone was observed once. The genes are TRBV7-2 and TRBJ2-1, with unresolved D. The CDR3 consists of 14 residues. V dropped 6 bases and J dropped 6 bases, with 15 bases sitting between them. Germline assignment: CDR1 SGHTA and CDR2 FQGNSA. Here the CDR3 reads CASSHQSAFNEQFF. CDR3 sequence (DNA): TGTGCCAGCAGTCACCAATCGGCCTTCAATGAGCAGTTCTTC.

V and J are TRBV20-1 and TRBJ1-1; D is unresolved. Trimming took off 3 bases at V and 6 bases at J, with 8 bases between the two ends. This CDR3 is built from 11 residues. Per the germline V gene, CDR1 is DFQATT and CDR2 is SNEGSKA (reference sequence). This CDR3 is CSASVAAEAFF. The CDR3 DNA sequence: TGCAGTGCTAGTGTCGCCGCTGAAGCTTTCTTT.

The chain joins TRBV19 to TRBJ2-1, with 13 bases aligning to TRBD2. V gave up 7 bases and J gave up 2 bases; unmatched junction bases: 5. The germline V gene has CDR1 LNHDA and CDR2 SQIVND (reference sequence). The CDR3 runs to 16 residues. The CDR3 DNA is TGTGCCAGTACCCCGGGACTAGCGGGGCCCTACAATGAGCAGTTCTTC. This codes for CASTPGLAGPYNEQFF.

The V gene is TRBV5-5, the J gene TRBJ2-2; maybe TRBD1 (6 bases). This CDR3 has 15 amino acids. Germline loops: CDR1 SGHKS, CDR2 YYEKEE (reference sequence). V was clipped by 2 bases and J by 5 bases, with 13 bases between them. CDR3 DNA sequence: TGTGCCAGCAGCTTTCAGGGTGGGACAACCGGGGAGCTGTTTTTT. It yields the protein CASSFQGGTTGELFF.

The CDR3 bases are TGTGCCAGCAGCCTAAATCTTGGGGTGTGGGAAAAACTGTTTTTT. Its protein is CASSLNLGVWEKLFF. The chain is built from TRBV7-8 and TRBJ1-4; D remains ambiguous. The CDR3 is 15 amino acids. CDR1 is SGHVS, CDR2 FQNEAQ, per germline. The ends were cut back, 5 bases at V and 8 bases at J, with 18 bases in the middle.

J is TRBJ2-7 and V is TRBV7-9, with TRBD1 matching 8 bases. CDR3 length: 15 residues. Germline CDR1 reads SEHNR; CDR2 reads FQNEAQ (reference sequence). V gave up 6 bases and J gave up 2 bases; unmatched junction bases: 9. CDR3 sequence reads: CASSLDRASTYEQYF. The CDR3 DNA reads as TGTGCCAGCAGTTTGGACAGGGCATCGACCTACGAGCAGTACTTC. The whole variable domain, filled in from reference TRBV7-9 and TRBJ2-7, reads DTGVSQNPRHKITKRGQNVTFRCDPISEHNRLYWYRQTLGQGPEFLTYFQNEAQLEKSRLLSDRFSAERPKGSFSTLEIQRTEQGDSAMYLCASSLDRASTYEQYFGPGTRLTVT.

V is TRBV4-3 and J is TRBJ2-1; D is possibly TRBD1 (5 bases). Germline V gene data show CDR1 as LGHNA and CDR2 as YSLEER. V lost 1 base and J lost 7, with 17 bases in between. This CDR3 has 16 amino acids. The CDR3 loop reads CASSQVWAQGRNEQFF. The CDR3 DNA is TGCGCCAGCAGCCAAGTTTGGGCTCAGGGTAGGAATGAGCAGTTCTTC.

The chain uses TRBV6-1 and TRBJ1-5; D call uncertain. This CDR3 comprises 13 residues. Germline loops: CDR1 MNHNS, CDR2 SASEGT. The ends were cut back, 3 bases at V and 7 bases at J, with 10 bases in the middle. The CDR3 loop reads CASSDSLEQPQHF. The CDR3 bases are TGTGCCAGCAGTGACTCTCTAGAACAGCCCCAGCATTTT.

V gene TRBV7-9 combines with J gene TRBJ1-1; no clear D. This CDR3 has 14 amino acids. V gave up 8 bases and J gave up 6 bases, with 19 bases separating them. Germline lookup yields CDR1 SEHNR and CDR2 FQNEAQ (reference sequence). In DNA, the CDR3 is TGTGCCAGCGAGGTGGCAGGCGCGTTGGCTGAAGCTTTCTTT. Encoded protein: CASEVAGALAEAFF.

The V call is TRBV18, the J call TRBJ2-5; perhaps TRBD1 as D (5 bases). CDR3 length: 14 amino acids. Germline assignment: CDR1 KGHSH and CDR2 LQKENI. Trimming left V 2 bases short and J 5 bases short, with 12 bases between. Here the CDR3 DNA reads TGTGCCAGCTCACCATACAGGCTGGGGGAGACCCAGTACTTC. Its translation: CASSPYRLGETQYF.

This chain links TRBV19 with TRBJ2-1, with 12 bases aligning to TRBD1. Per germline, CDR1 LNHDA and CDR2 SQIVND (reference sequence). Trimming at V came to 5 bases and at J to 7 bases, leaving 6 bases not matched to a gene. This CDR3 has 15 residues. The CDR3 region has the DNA TGTGCCAGTAGTTCGGGACAGGGGGCTTGGAATGAGCAGTTCTTC. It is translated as CASSSGQGAWNEQFF.

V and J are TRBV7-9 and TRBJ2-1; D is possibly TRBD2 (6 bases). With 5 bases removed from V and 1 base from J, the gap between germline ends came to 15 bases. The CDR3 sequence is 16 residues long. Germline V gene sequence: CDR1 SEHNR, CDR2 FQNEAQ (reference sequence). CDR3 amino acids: CASSTLRGSSYNEQFF. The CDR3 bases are TGTGCCAGCAGCACCCTGCGGGGATCTTCCTACAATGAGCAGTTCTTC. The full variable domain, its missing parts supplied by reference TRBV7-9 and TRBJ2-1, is DTGVSQNPRHKITKRGQNVTFRCDPISEHNRLYWYRQTLGQGPEFLTYFQNEAQLEKSRLLSDRFSAERPKGSFSTLEIQRTEQGDSAMYLCASSTLRGSSYNEQFFGPGTRLTVL.

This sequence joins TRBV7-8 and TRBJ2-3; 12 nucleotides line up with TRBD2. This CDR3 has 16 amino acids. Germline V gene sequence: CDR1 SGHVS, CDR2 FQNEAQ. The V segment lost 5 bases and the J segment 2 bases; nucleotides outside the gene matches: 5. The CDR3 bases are TGTGCCAGCAGCCCGACTAGCGGGGGAATCACAGATACGCAGTATTTT. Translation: CASSPTSGGITDTQYF.

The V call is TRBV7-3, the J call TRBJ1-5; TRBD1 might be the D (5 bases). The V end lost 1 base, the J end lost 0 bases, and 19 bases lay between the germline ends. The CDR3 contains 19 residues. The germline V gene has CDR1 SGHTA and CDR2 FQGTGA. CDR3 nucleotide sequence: TGTGCCAGCAGCTTAAAGGTGGTGTACAGGCTTTATAGCAATCAGCCCCAGCATTTT. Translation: CASSLKVVYRLYSNQPQHF.

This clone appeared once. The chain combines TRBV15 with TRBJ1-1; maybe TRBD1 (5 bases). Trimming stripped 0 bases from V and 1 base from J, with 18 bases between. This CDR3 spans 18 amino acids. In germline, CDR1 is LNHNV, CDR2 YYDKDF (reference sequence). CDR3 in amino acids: CATSRDREGLDWNTEAFF. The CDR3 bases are TGTGCCACCAGCAGAGATCGGGAGGGGCTGGATTGGAACACTGAAGCTTTCTTT. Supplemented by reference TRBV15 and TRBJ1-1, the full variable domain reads DAMVIQNPRYQVTQFGKPVTLSCSQTLNHNVMYWYQQKSSQAPKLLFHYYDKDFNNEADTPDNFQSRRPNTSFCFLDIRSPGLGDTAMYLCATSRDREGLDWNTEAFFGQGTRLTVV.

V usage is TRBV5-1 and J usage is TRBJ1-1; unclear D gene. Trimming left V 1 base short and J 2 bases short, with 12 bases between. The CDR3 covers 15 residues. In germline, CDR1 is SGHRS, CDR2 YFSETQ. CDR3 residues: CASSLLTIGNTEAFF. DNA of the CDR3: TGCGCCAGCAGCTTGTTAACCATCGGAAACACTGAAGCTTTCTTT.

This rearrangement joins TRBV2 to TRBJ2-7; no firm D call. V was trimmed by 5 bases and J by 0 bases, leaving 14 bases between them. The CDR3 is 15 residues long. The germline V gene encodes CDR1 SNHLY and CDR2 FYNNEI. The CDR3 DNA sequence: TGTGCCAGCAGTTCTAGACTGCTAAGCTCCTACGAGCAGTACTTC. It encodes CASSSRLLSSYEQYF.

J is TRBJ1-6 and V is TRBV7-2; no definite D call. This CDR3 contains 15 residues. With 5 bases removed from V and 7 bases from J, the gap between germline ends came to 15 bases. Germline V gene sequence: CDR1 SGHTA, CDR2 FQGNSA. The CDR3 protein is CASSHRRGHNSPLHF. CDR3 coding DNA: TGTGCCAGCAGCCATCGAAGAGGGCACAATTCACCCCTCCACTTT.

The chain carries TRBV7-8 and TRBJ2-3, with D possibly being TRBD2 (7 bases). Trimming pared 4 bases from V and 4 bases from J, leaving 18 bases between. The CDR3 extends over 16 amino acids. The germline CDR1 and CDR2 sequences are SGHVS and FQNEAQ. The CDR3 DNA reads TGTGCCAGCAGCTACCAGGGGACTACAAACGCAGATACGCAGTATTTT. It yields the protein CASSYQGTTNADTQYF.

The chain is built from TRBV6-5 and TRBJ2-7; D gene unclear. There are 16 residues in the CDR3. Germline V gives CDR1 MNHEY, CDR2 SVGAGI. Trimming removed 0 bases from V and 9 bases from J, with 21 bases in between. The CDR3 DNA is TGTGCCAGCAGTTACTCTGTGCGGACGGATTATTGGGGGCAGTACTTC. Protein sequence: CASSYSVRTDYWGQYF.

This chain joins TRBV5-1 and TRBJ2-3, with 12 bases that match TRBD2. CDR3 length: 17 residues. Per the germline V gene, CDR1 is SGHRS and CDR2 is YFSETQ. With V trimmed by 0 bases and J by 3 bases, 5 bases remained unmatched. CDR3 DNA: TGCGCCAGCAGCTTGGTGGCTAGCGGGGGGGTGACAGATACGCAGTATTTT. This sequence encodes CASSLVASGGVTDTQYF.

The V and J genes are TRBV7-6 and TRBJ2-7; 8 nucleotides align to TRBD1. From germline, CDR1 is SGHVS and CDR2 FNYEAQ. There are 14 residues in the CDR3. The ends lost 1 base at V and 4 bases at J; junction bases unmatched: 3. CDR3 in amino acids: CASSLGQGAYEQYF. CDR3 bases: TGTGCCAGCAGCTTAGGTCAGGGGGCTTACGAGCAGTACTTC.

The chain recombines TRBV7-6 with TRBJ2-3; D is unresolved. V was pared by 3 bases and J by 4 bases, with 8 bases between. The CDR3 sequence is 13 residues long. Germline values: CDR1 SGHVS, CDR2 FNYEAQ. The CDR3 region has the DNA TGTGCCAGCAGCTTGCAAATGGCAGATACGCAGTATTTT. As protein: CASSLQMADTQYF.